The entry below gives a single TCR beta chain sequence along with its context. Its specificity is not known. The entry originates in a study of molecular identifiers for immune sequencing clone quantification. The CDR3 totals 16 residues. Trimming stripped 5 bases from V and 5 bases from J, with 22 bases between. CDR1 and CDR2 from the germline V gene are DFQATT and SNEGSKA (reference sequence). Listed TCR primers, together with previously described methods, were used for the bulk TCR libraries. TCRdb used MiXCR to reprocess the PCR reads, holding one entry per CDR3 protein. The sample holds nearly 650,000 distinct CDR3 sequences, about 25% seen once. General study points: Whereas naive cells kept under 1% of molecules in clones above 20 RNA copies, such clones held over 99% in effectors. Sharing of a barcode by identical TCR molecules could cause highly expanded clone sizes to be underestimated.

Source material: naive CD8+ T cells from blood, with Jurkat cell RNA spiked in. Subset denoted: FACS-sorted CD8+CD4-CCR7+CD45RA+ naive T cells. The chain joins TRBV20-1 to TRBJ2-1; D is possibly TRBD2 (6 bases). This clonotype was sampled from a human donor in good health. Some libraries in this study had Jurkat cell RNA spiked in. The CDR3 coding sequence is TGCAGTGCTCCGCCCGGTCCAGGACTACCCAACAATGAGCAGTTCTTC. Its protein is CSAPPGPGLPNNEQFF.